The next 4 T cell receptor beta chains were all read from a single sample in a study of T-cell memory formation after mild COVID-19 (TCRdb year 2021). The library was generated by 5' RACE. TCRdb lists the instrument as Illumina NovaSeq 6000. Using fastp at Q25 and MiXCR, TCRdb reprocessed the public reads and kept productive beta chains. All rows with the same CDR3 protein become a single entry with the most common DNA and genes. The sample records 350,000 to 500,000 distinct CDR3 sequences, under 25% of which are singletons. Together, the top ten hold roughly 13% of the sample. The sample was PBMCs or a T cell subset sorted from them (not recorded which). The origin of the receptors is an adult woman who had mild COVID-19 (a few samples of this study predate the infection). The sample titles of this study are shuffled in the database, so cell type and time point are left out; the donor was told from shared clones.

This clonotype showed up just a few times. The chain has TRBV7-9 and TRBJ2-1; D not resolved. Trimming took 5 bases from V and 8 from J, leaving 10 bases between them. Germline CDR1 reads SEHNR; CDR2 reads FQNEAQ (reference sequence). The CDR3 spans 12 residues. The DNA for the CDR3 is TGTGCCAGCAGCCAGCGATTCGATGAGCAGTTCTTC. Protein sequence: CASSQRFDEQFF.

The chain carries TRBV7-2 and TRBJ1-6; D may be TRBD1 (5 bases). V was pared by 4 bases and J by 7 bases, with 11 bases between. In germline, CDR1 is SGHTA, CDR2 FQGNSA. CDR3 length equals 14 residues. The CDR3 bases are TGTGCCAGCAGCTCCGAGGGGAGGAATTCACCCCTCCACTTT. Translation gives CASSSEGRNSPLHF.

This clonotype came up a few times. The rearrangement links TRBV7-3 to TRBJ2-2, with a tentative D call TRBD2 (7 bases). Germline-derived CDR1 and CDR2 are SGHTA and FQGTGA. V lost 3 bases and J 5 bases, leaving 13 bases between the germline ends. The CDR3 sequence is 15 residues long. This CDR3 is CASSFGGGITGELFF. The DNA for the CDR3 is TGTGCCAGCAGCTTCGGCGGGGGCATAACCGGGGAGCTGTTTTTT.

The chain recombines TRBV19 with TRBJ2-1; 8 nucleotides agree with TRBD1. V lost 8 bases to trimming and J lost 8 bases; unmatched junction nucleotides: 11. CDR1 and CDR2 (germline): LNHDA, SQIVND (reference sequence). This CDR3 is built from 14 residues. The CDR3 loop reads CASQWGQGAYEQFF. The CDR3 nucleotides are TGTGCCAGTCAATGGGGGCAGGGGGCCTATGAGCAGTTCTTC.